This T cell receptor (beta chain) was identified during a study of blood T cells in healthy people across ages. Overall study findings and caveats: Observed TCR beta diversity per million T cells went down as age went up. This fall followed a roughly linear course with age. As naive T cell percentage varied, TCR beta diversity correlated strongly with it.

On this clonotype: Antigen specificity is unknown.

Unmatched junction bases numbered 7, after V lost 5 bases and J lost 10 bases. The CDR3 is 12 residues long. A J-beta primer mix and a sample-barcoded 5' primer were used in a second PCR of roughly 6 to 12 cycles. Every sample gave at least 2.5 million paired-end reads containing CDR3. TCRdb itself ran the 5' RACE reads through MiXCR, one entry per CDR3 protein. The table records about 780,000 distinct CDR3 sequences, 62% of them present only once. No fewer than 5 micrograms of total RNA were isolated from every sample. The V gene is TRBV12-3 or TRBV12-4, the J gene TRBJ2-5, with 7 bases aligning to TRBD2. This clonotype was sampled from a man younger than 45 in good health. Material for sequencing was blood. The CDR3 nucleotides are TGTGCCAGCAGTCCCCCAGCGGGGCTCCAGTACTTC. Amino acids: CASSPPAGLQYF.